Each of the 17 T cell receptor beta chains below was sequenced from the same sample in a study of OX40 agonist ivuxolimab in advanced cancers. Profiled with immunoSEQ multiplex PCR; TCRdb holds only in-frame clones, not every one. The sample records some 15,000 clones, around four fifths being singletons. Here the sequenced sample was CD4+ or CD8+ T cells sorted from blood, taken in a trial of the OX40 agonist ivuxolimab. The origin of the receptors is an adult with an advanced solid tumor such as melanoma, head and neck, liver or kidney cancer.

The CDR3 nucleotides are TGTGCCAGCAGCAAAGGACAGGGACCCCCCTACGAGCAGTACTTC. Residues: CASSKGQGPPYEQYF. The V call is TRBV7-2, the J call TRBJ2-7; the match to TRBD1 covers 8 bases. The germline V gene has CDR1 SGHTA and CDR2 FQGNSA. Losses at the gene ends were 5 bases for V and 2 bases for J; bases not matched to a gene: 8. CDR3 length: 15 residues.

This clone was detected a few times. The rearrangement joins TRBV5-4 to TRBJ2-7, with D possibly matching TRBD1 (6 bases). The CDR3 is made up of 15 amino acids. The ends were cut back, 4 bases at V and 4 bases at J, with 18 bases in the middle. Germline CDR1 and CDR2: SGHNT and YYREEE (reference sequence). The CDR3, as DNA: TGTGCCAGCAGCCAAATAGGACAGATCTATTACGAGCAGTACTTC. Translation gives CASSQIGQIYYEQYF. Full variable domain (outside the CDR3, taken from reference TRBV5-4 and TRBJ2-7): ETGVTQSPTHLIKTRGQQVTLRCSSQSGHNTVSWYQQALGQGPQFIFQYYREEENGRGNFPPRFSGLQFPNYSSELNVNALELDDSALYLCASSQIGQIYYEQYFGPGTRLTVT.

The CDR3 protein is CASSGGGSSYNEQFF. The CDR3, as DNA: TGTGCCAGTAGTGGGGGCGGGAGCTCCTACAATGAGCAGTTCTTC. This chain connects TRBV19 to TRBJ2-1, with D tentatively TRBD2 (7 bases). V was trimmed by 5 bases and J by 0 bases, leaving 11 bases between them. The CDR3 totals 15 residues. Germline values: CDR1 LNHDA, CDR2 SQIVND (reference sequence).

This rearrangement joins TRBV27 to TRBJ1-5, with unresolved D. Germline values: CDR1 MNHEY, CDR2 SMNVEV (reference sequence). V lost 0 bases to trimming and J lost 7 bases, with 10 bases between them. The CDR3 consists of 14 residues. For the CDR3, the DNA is TGTGCCAGCAGTTTATCGGCGCTACTCCAGCCCCAGCATTTT. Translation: CASSLSALLQPQHF.

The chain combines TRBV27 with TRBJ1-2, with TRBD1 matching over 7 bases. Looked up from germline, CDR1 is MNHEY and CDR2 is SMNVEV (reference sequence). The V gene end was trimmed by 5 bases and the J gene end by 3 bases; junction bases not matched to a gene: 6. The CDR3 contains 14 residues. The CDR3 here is CASSPTGEDYGYTF. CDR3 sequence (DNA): TGTGCCAGCAGTCCAACAGGGGAGGACTATGGCTACACCTTC.

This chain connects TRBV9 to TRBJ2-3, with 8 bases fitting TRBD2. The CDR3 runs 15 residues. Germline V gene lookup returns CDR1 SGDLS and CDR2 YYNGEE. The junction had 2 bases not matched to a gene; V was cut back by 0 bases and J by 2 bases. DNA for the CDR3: TGTGCCAGCAGCGTAGCTAGCGGGTTCACAGATACGCAGTATTTT. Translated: CASSVASGFTDTQYF.

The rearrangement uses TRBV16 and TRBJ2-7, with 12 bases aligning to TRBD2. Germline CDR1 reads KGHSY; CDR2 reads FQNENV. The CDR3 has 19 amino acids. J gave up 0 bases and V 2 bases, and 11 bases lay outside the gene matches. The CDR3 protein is CASSQGDRELAGGSYEQYF. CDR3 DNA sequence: TGTGCCAGCAGCCAAGGGGACAGGGAACTAGCGGGAGGCTCCTACGAGCAGTACTTC.

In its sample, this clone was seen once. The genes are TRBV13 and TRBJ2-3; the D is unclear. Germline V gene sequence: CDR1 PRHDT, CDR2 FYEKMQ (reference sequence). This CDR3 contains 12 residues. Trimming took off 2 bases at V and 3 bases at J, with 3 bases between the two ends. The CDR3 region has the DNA TGTGCCAGCAGCTTAAGGACAGATACGCAGTATTTT. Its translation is CASSLRTDTQYF.

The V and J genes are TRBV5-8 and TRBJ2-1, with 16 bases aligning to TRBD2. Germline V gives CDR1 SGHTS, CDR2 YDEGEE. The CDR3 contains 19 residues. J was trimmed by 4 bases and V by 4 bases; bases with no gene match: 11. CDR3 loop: CASSKGLAGGPGTYNEQFF. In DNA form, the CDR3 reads TGTGCCAGCAGCAAGGGACTAGCGGGAGGGCCAGGAACTTACAATGAGCAGTTCTTC. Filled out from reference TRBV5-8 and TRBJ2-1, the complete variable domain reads EAGVTQSPTHLIKTRGQQATLRCSPISGHTSVYWYQQALGLGLQFLLWYDEGEERNRGNFPPRFSGRQFPNYSSELNVNALELEDSALYLCASSKGLAGGPGTYNEQFFGPGTRLTVL.

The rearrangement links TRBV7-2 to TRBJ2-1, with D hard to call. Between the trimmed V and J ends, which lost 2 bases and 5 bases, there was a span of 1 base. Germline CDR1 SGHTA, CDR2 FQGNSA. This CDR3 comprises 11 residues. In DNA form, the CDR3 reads TGTGCCAGCAGCTTAAACAATGAGCAGTTCTTC. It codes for CASSLNNEQFF.

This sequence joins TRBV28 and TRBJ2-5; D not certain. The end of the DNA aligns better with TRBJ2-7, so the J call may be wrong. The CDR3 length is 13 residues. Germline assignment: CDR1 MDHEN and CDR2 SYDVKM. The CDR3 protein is CASSLEGGYEQYF. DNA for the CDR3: TGTGCCAGCAGTTTAGAAGGTGGCTACGAGCAGTACTTC.

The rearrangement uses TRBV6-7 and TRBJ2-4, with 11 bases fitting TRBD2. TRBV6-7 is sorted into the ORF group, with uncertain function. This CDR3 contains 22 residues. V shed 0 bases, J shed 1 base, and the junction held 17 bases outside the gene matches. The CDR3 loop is CASSYSPRRVAGGPMAKNIQYF. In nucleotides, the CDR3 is TGTGCCAGCAGTTACTCCCCCAGAAGGGTAGCGGGGGGGCCTATGGCCAAAAACATTCAGTACTTC.

CDR3 sequence: CASSVGGGPYNEQFF. CDR3 nucleotide sequence: TGTGCCAGCAGCGTAGGGGGGGGACCCTACAATGAGCAGTTCTTC. This chain connects TRBV9 to TRBJ2-1; 7 bases align to TRBD2. The CDR3 runs to 15 residues. J lost 2 bases, V lost 0 bases, and 2 bases had no gene match. Germline V gene data show CDR1 as SGDLS and CDR2 as YYNGEE.

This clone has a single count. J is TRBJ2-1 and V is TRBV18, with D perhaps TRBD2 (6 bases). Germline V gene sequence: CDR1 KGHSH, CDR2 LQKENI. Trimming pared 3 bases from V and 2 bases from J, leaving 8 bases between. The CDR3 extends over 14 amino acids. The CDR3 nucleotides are TGTGCCAGCTCACCTAGCGGAACCTACAATGAGCAGTTCTTC. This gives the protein CASSPSGTYNEQFF. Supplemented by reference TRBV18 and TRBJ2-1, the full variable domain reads NAGVMQNPRHLVRRRGQEARLRCSPMKGHSHVYWYRQLPEEGLKFMVYLQKENIIDESGMPKERFSAEFPKEGPSILRIQQVVRGDSAAYFCASSPSGTYNEQFFGPGTRLTVL.

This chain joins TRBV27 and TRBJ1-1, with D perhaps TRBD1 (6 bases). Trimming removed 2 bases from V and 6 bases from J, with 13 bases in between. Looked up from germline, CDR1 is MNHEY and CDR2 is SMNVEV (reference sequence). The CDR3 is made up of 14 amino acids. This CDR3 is CASSLVGAGAEAFF. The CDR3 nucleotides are TGTGCCAGCAGTTTAGTGGGGGCGGGGGCTGAAGCTTTCTTT.

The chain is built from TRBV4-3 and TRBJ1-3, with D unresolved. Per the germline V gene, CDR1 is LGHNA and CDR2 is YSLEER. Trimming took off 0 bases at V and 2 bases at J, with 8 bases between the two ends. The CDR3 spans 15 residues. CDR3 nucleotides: TGCGCCAGCAGCCAAGACGGAGTCCCTGGAAACACCATATATTTT. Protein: CASSQDGVPGNTIYF.

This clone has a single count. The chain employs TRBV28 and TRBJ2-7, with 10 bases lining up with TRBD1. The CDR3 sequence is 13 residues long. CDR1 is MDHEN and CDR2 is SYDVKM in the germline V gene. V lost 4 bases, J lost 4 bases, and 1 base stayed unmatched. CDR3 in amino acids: CASSSGQGYEQYF. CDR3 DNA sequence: TGTGCCAGCAGTTCGGGACAGGGGTACGAGCAGTACTTC.